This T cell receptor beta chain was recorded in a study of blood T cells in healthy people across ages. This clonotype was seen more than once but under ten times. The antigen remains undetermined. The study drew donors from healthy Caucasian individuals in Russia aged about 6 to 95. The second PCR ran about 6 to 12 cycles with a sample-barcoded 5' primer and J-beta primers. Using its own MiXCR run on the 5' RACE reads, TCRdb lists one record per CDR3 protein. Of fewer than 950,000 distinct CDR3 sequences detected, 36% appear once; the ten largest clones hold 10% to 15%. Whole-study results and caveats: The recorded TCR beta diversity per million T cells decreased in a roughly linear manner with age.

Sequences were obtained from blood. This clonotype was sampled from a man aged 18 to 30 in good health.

CDR3 nucleotide sequence: TGTGCCAGCAGGCCAACAGGGGGTCGTGGCTACACCTTC. Amino acid sequence: CASRPTGGRGYTF. The chain joins TRBV2 to TRBJ1-2; TRBD1 aligns across 8 bases. Germline CDR1 and CDR2: SNHLY and FYNNEI. The length of the CDR3 is 13 residues. V was clipped by 6 bases and J by 7 bases; unmatched bases: 7.